This record concerns one T cell receptor beta chain sequence. Its specificity is not known. The data were obtained in a study of shared clonotypes between healthy human individuals. The study's findings and limits: Naive subsets tended to show greater estimated richness than memory subsets. In contrast to clonotypes shared by all four donors, non-shared clonotypes had lower generation probabilities.

This CDR3 has 16 amino acids. CDR1 is MRHNA, CDR2 SNTAGT, per germline. Trimming stripped 6 bases from V and 2 bases from J, with 17 bases between. On sorted subsets, replicate PCRs used 200 to 250 ng DNA, or tens of thousands of T cell genomes. Methods used by the authors: Sequence data from immunoSEQ were junction-only and lacked quality scores; consequently, filtering differed. TCRdb's table, derived via immunoSEQ multiplex PCR, lists solely in-frame clones and lacks some. For V, J and clone size, that table is used; D and trimming come from the DNA. The profile covers about 980,000 clones, with 70% to 85% appearing a single time and about 1.5% taken by the ten largest.

The chain has TRBV6-4 and TRBJ2-1; D is possibly TRBD2 (6 bases). The sequenced material came from memory CD4+ T cells sorted from blood. Indicated subset: CD45RA-negative fraction. The source of this sequence is a man younger than 30 in good health. The chain's CDR3 is CASRAPWGVPYNEQFF. CDR3 in DNA: TGTGCCAGCAGGGCTCCCTGGGGGGTCCCCTACAATGAGCAGTTCTTC.